Sequencing of this T cell receptor (beta chain) was carried out in a study of OX40 agonist ivuxolimab in advanced cancers. Sequenced by immunoSEQ multiplex PCR; TCRdb stores in-frame clones only, minus some. This sample carries about 95,000 clones, roughly 89% of them seen once, and the ten largest clones take roughly 0.33%. Germline V gene lookup returns CDR1 SGHTA and CDR2 FQGNSA. The CDR3 is 14 residues long. V gave up 5 bases and J gave up 5 bases; unmatched junction bases: 8. The chain couples TRBV7-2 to TRBJ2-7, with 8 bases lining up with TRBD2. The sample consisted of CD4+ or CD8+ T cells sorted from blood, taken in a trial of the OX40 agonist ivuxolimab. This clonotype was sampled from an adult with an advanced solid tumor such as melanoma, head and neck, liver or kidney cancer. The CDR3 sequence: CASSHTGGVNEQYF. CDR3 DNA sequence: TGTGCCAGCAGCCACACGGGAGGGGTGAACGAGCAGTACTTC.